This entry features one T cell receptor (beta chain) sequence. Its antigen is unidentified. The sample comes from a study of shared clonotypes between healthy human individuals. The study's findings and limits: The study found 4.5% to 6% of naive CD4 clonotypes shared across a handful of donors.

Participating donors were healthy, HIV-negative adults free of recent acute infections or vaccinations. Assay execution took place at the deep level. Sequenced by immunoSEQ multiplex PCR; TCRdb stores in-frame clones only, minus some. The data show around 1,000,000 clones, approximately 80% seen once. V lost 6 bases, J lost 4 bases, and 13 bases lay in between. The V gene's germline CDR1 is SNHLY and CDR2 FYNNEI. The CDR3 consists of 13 residues. The receptor was isolated from a man aged 18 to 29 in good health. Some clones in this sample may be carry-over from other donors' samples. Material: memory CD4+ T cells from PBMCs. Subset here: CD45RA-negative fraction. The chain links TRBV2 to TRBJ2-7; D gene unclear. CDR3 nucleotide sequence: TGTGCCAGCAGCCTTGGAGTTAGGTACGAGCAGTACTTC. Protein product: CASSLGVRYEQYF.